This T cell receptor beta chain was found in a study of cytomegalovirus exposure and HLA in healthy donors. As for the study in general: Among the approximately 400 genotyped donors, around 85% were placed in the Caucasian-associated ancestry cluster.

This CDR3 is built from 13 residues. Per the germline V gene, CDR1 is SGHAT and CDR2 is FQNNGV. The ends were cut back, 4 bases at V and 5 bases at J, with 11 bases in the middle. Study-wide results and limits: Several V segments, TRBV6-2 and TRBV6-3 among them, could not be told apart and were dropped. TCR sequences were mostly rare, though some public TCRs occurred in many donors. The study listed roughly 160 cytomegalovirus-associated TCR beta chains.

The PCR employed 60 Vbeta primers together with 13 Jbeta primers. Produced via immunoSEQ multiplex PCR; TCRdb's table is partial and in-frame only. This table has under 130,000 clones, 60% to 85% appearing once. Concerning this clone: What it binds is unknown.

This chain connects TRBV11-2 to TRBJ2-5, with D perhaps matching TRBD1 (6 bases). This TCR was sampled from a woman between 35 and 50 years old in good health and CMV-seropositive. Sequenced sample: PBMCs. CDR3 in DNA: TGTGCCAGCAGCTGGGACAATGGGGAGACCCAGTACTTC. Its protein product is CASSWDNGETQYF.